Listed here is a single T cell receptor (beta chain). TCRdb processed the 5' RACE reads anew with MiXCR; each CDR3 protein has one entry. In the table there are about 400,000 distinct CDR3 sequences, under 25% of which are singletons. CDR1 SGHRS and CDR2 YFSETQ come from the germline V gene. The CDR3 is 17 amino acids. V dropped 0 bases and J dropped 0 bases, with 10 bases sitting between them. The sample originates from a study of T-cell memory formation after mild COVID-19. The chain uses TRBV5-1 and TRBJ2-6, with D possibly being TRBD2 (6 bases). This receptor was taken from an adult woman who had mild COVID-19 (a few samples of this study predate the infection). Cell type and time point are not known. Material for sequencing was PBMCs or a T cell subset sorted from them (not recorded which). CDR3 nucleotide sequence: TGCGCCAGCAGCTTGGTTAGCGGCATCTCTGGGGCCAACGTCCTGACTTTC. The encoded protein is CASSLVSGISGANVLTF.